Below, 29 T cell receptor beta chains from the same sample are listed, as sequenced in a study of blood T cell repertoires in COVID-19 (dated by TCRdb to about 2020). Libraries were prepared through the immunoSEQ multiplex PCR assay. This is the immuneACCESS table as TCRdb keeps it, with only in-frame sequences that have V and J called. A part of the clones is gone; compared with another copy, unresolved V genes explain less than half, and the rest is unexplained. For this sample the table gives fewer than 200,000 clones, of which 75% to 90% were detected only once. The ten largest clones represent approximately 4.4% of the sample. The specimen sequenced was PBMCs or T cells enriched from blood (not recorded which). These receptors all come from a woman in her forties or fifties who had recovered from COVID-19.

J is TRBJ1-1 and V is TRBV14; the D gene is possibly TRBD1 (6 bases). Trimming cost V 4 bases and J 8 bases, with 11 bases left between them. The V gene's germline CDR1 is SGHDN and CDR2 FVKESK. CDR3 size: 12 residues. The DNA of the CDR3 is TGTGCCAGCAGCCGCACAGGGAAAGAAGCTTTCTTT. Its translation is CASSRTGKEAFF.

The chain uses TRBV27 and TRBJ2-1, with 8 bases that match TRBD2. The CDR3 length is 16 residues. The ends lost 5 bases at V and 0 bases at J; junction bases unmatched: 6. The V gene's germline CDR1 is MNHEY and CDR2 SMNVEV (reference sequence). The CDR3 here is CASSPSGSSSYNEQFF. The DNA for the CDR3 is TGTGCCAGCAGTCCGAGCGGGAGTAGCTCCTACAATGAGCAGTTCTTC.

The rearrangement uses TRBV5-1 and TRBJ1-6; 9 bases fit TRBD1. Germline V gene sequence: CDR1 SGHRS, CDR2 YFSETQ. The CDR3 length is 16 residues. Trimming at V came to 0 bases and at J to 5 bases, leaving 3 bases not matched to a gene. The DNA of the CDR3 is TGCGCCAGCAGCTTGGGGGACAGGGCGCATAATTCACCCCTCCACTTT. As protein: CASSLGDRAHNSPLHF.

The gene calls are TRBV30 and TRBJ1-1, with D unresolved. The CDR3 is 12 residues long. The V gene lost 8 bases and the J gene lost 4 bases, with 14 bases spanning the gap. Germline V lookup: CDR1 GTSNPN, CDR2 SVGIG (reference sequence). This CDR3 reads CAGGREGTEAFF. In DNA form, the CDR3 reads TGTGCCGGAGGGCGGGAGGGCACTGAAGCTTTCTTT.

The rearrangement uses TRBV6-5 and TRBJ2-7; D might be TRBD2 (6 bases). V shed 6 bases and J shed 2 bases, with 17 bases lying between them. Germline V gene data show CDR1 as MNHEY and CDR2 as SVGAGI. CDR3 length equals 15 residues. CDR3 in amino acids: CASSLRSGGTYEQYV. CDR3 DNA sequence: TGTGCCAGCAGCCTCAGGAGCGGAGGGACCTACGAGCAGTACGTC.

This clone was seen ten or more times. CDR3 in amino acids: CASSITESEAFF. For the CDR3, the DNA is TGTGCCAGCAGTATTACAGAATCTGAAGCTTTCTTT. The gene calls are TRBV6-5 and TRBJ1-1; no firm D call. V was pared by 5 bases and J by 6 bases, with 10 bases between. Per the germline V gene, CDR1 is MNHEY and CDR2 is SVGAGI. The CDR3 has 12 amino acids.

This clone has just a few counts. The chain carries TRBV28 and TRBJ1-6; a weak D match, TRBD1 (5 bases). This CDR3 contains 13 residues. V shed 6 bases and J shed 7 bases, with 10 bases lying between them. The germline V gene has CDR1 MDHEN and CDR2 SYDVKM. The DNA for the CDR3 is TGTGCCAGCAGCTGGGACTCCAATTCACCCCTCCACTTT. Residues: CASSWDSNSPLHF.

This sequence joins TRBV7-7 and TRBJ2-1; 11 nucleotides agree with TRBD2. Germline values: CDR1 SSHAT, CDR2 FNYEAQ (reference sequence). This CDR3 spans 16 amino acids. Unmatched junction bases numbered 3, after V lost 2 bases and J lost 3 bases. This CDR3 reads CASSLKGLADYNEQFF. The CDR3 DNA is TGTGCCAGCAGCTTAAAGGGACTAGCGGACTACAATGAGCAGTTCTTC.

This clone was observed a few times. The chain couples TRBV4-2 to TRBJ1-1; 7 bases fit TRBD1. The germline CDR1 and CDR2 sequences are LGHNA and YNFKEQ. The CDR3 is made up of 13 amino acids. V lost 5 bases and J lost 11; bases outside the gene matches: 11. CDR3 DNA: TGTGCCAGCAGCTACGGGACAGAAGTTTTGGCTTTCTTT. Translated: CASSYGTEVLAFF.

This clone occurred a few times. The chain uses TRBV28 and TRBJ1-5, with TRBD1 identical over 9 bases. This CDR3 comprises 15 residues. Germline V gene sequence: CDR1 MDHEN, CDR2 SYDVKM. J gave up 7 bases and V 6 bases, and 10 bases lay outside the gene matches. The CDR3 bases are TGTGCCAGCAGCTCAACAGGGGGCTTTTGGCAGCCCCAGCATTTT. This codes for CASSSTGGFWQPQHF.

This chain joins TRBV11-2 and TRBJ1-5; 10 positions match TRBD1. CDR3 size: 19 residues. CDR1 is SGHAT, CDR2 FQNNGV, per germline. V shed 4 bases, J shed 0 bases, and the junction held 12 bases outside the gene matches. The CDR3 reads CASSSGTGAIRSSNQPQHF. CDR3 in DNA: TGTGCCAGCAGCTCGGGGACAGGGGCGATCAGGTCTAGCAATCAGCCCCAGCATTTT.

The chain uses TRBV7-2 and TRBJ2-2, with a tentative D call TRBD1 (6 bases). This CDR3 has 13 amino acids. The V gene's germline CDR1 is SGHTA and CDR2 FQGNSA. V was clipped by 6 bases and J by 6 bases, with 11 bases between them. The chain's CDR3 is CASRRQEAGELFF. DNA for the CDR3: TGTGCCAGCAGACGACAGGAGGCCGGGGAGCTGTTTTTT. The full variable domain, completed using reference TRBV7-2 and TRBJ2-2, is GAGVSQSPSNKVTEKGKDVELRCDPISGHTALYWYRQSLGQGLEFLIYFQGNSAPDKSGLPSDRFSAERTGGSVSTLTIQRTQQEDSAVYLCASRRQEAGELFFGEGSRLTVL.

This sequence joins TRBV27 and TRBJ1-1, with TRBD1 matching 7 bases. CDR3 length equals 15 residues. V gave up 0 bases and J gave up 1 base; unmatched junction bases: 2. Germline values: CDR1 MNHEY, CDR2 SMNVEV (reference sequence). This chain's CDR3 is CASSLSGTANTEAFF. In nucleotides, the CDR3 is TGTGCCAGCAGTTTATCAGGGACAGCGAACACTGAAGCTTTCTTT.

The J gene is TRBJ1-2, the V gene TRBV5-6; D call uncertain. Germline loops: CDR1 SGHDT, CDR2 YYEEEE. V lost 2 bases and J 8 bases, leaving 10 bases between the germline ends. The CDR3 loop spans 12 amino acids. The CDR3 region is CASSFLGVGYTF. In DNA form, the CDR3 reads TGTGCCAGCAGCTTCCTCGGGGTCGGCTACACCTTC.

This chain uses TRBV7-2 with TRBJ2-4; D gene uncertain. Germline assignment: CDR1 SGHTA and CDR2 FQGNSA. The CDR3 extends over 14 amino acids. V gave up 1 base and J gave up 7 bases, with 11 bases separating them. This CDR3 is CASSLGPTGNIQYF. The CDR3 coding sequence is TGTGCCAGCAGCTTAGGTCCCACCGGGAACATTCAGTACTTC.

DNA of the CDR3: TGTGCCAGCAGCCCGCGACGCCCCGAACAGGGGGGGGTTTATGGCTACACCTTC. This gives the protein CASSPRRPEQGGVYGYTF. The chain has TRBV7-2 and TRBJ1-2, with TRBD1 matching over 8 bases. The germline V gene encodes CDR1 SGHTA and CDR2 FQGNSA. The trim removed 5 bases at V and 5 bases at J, leaving 19 bases unmatched. The CDR3 runs to 18 residues.

This chain joins TRBV28 and TRBJ1-1, with D perhaps TRBD1 (6 bases). Germline V gene lookup returns CDR1 MDHEN and CDR2 SYDVKM. This CDR3 has 13 residues. V was pared by 8 bases and J by 1 base, with 11 bases between. CDR3 sequence (DNA): TGTGCCAGCCCGGGGACAACGAACACTGAAGCTTTCTTT. Protein: CASPGTTNTEAFF.

CDR3 nucleotides: TGTGCCAGCAGTGAGAATTCACCCCTCCACTTT. Protein product: CASSENSPLHF. The V call is TRBV28, the J call TRBJ1-6; D not resolved. This CDR3 region has 11 residues. V was clipped by 5 bases and J by 7 bases, with 3 bases between them. The V gene's germline CDR1 is MDHEN and CDR2 SYDVKM.

The sample holds a few counts of this clone. CDR3 nucleotide sequence: TGTGCCAGCAGTGAATTCGACAGGGGCACAGATACGCAGTATTTT. This translates into CASSEFDRGTDTQYF. This sequence joins TRBV25-1 and TRBJ2-3; TRBD1 aligns across 7 bases. The CDR3 extends over 15 amino acids. The trim removed 1 base at V and 1 base at J, leaving 2 bases unmatched. CDR1 and CDR2 (germline): MGHDK, SYGVNS.

This sequence joins TRBV3-1 (or the pseudogene TRBV3-2) and TRBJ1-6; TRBD1 aligns across 10 bases. Germline V lookup: CDR1 LGHDT, CDR2 YNNKEL (reference sequence). The V and J ends lost 3 bases and 8 bases, in that order; junction bases with no gene match: 10. The CDR3 spans 17 residues. DNA for the CDR3: TGTGCCAGCAGCCATGCAACGGGGGACAGGGGCCATTCACCCCTCCACTTT. This sequence encodes CASSHATGDRGHSPLHF.

The chain has TRBV20-1 and TRBJ2-3; no definite D call. Germline values: CDR1 DFQATT, CDR2 SNEGSKA (reference sequence). The CDR3 is 11 residues long. Trimming took off 6 bases at V and 2 bases at J, with 6 bases between the two ends. The CDR3: CSAYPTDTQYF. Here the CDR3 DNA reads TGCAGTGCCTACCCCACAGATACGCAGTATTTT.

The chain combines TRBV7-3 with TRBJ1-6; D possibly corresponds to TRBD1 (5 bases). Trimming pared 1 base from V and 7 bases from J, leaving 14 bases between. Germline CDR1 SGHTA, CDR2 FQGTGA. There are 16 residues in the CDR3. The CDR3 sequence is CASSLRGDPSNSPLHF. The CDR3 DNA follows: TGTGCCAGCAGCTTAAGGGGGGACCCCTCCAATTCACCCCTCCACTTT.

The rearrangement joins TRBV3-1 (or the pseudogene TRBV3-2) to TRBJ2-6; D gene uncertain. The CDR3 is 14 residues long. Germline-derived CDR1 and CDR2 are LGHDT and YNNKEL (reference sequence). V was shortened by 6 bases and J by 0 bases, with 6 bases between the two germline ends. CDR3 protein: CASSLSSGANVLTF. The CDR3 DNA reads TGTGCCAGCAGTCTGAGCTCTGGGGCCAACGTCCTGACTTTC.

This chain joins TRBV20-1 and TRBJ1-1; D is unresolved. In germline, CDR1 is DFQATT, CDR2 SNEGSKA (reference sequence). The CDR3 contains 11 residues. The germline V and J ends were trimmed by 6 bases and 3 bases, with 8 bases remaining between them. CDR3: CSARIHTEAFF. CDR3 sequence (DNA): TGCAGTGCCAGGATCCACACTGAAGCTTTCTTT.

The chain recombines TRBV27 with TRBJ2-7; 7 bases align to TRBD1. The CDR3 loop spans 15 amino acids. Germline V CDR1 and CDR2: MNHEY, SMNVEV (reference sequence). With V trimmed by 5 bases and J by 2 bases, 9 bases remained unmatched. CDR3 nucleotide sequence: TGTGCCAGCAGTCCCCACGGGCAGGGGGCCTACGAGCAGTACGTC. Protein: CASSPHGQGAYEQYV.

The chain combines TRBV11-2 with TRBJ1-2, with 7 bases identical to TRBD1. Germline CDR1 is SGHAT and CDR2 is FQNNGV. With V trimmed by 5 bases and J by 3 bases, 3 bases remained unmatched. The CDR3 has 13 amino acids. CDR3 coding DNA: TGTGCCAGCAGCAGGGGGCCCGACTATGGCTACACCTTC. Its translation: CASSRGPDYGYTF. Filled out from reference TRBV11-2 and TRBJ1-2, the complete variable domain reads EAGVAQSPRYKIIEKRQSVAFWCNPISGHATLYWYQQILGQGPKLLIQFQNNGVVDDSQLPKDRFSAERLKGVDSTLKIQPAKLEDSAVYLCASSRGPDYGYTFGSGTRLTVV.

Concerning this clone: Other DNA sequences in this specimen translate into the identical CDR3. The chain employs TRBV7-9 and TRBJ1-2, with D uncertain. V lost 0 bases to trimming and J lost 5 bases, with 10 bases between them. Germline-derived CDR1 and CDR2 are SEHNR and FQNEAQ (reference sequence). This CDR3 region has 14 residues. CDR3 sequence reads: CASSLAFRNYGYTF. The DNA of the CDR3 is TGTGCCAGCAGCTTAGCGTTCAGGAATTATGGCTACACCTTC. The variable domain in full, completed from reference TRBV7-9 and TRBJ1-2, reads DTGVSQNPRHKITKRGQNVTFRCDPISEHNRLYWYRQTLGQGPEFLTYFQNEAQLEKSRLLSDRFSAERPKGSFSTLEIQRTEQGDSAMYLCASSLAFRNYGYTFGSGTRLTVV.

The chain uses TRBV10-3 and TRBJ1-5; maybe TRBD1 (5 bases). Germline loops: CDR1 ENHRY, CDR2 SYGVKD. Trimming cost V 5 bases and J 9 bases, with 17 bases left between them. The CDR3 spans 14 residues. CDR3 residues: CAISPGTTRRPQHF. For the CDR3, the DNA is TGTGCCATCAGTCCAGGGACTACCCGGCGGCCCCAGCATTTT.

Concerning this clone itself: One end of the junction varies from germline; a read error may be responsible. The V and J genes are TRBV19 and TRBJ2-4; 8 bases agree with TRBD1. The length of the CDR3 is 15 residues. Per the germline V gene, CDR1 is LNHDA and CDR2 is SQIVND (reference sequence). In DNA form, the CDR3 reads TGTGCCAATAGTATCAGGGGGCTGGAAAAAAACATTCAGTACTTC. Its protein is CANSIRGLEKNIQYF.